The rows below give T cell receptor beta chains drawn from one sample of a study of blood T cell repertoires in COVID-19. Assay: immunoSEQ multiplex PCR; the TCRdb copy retains only in-frame clones and omits some. The data contain 200,000 or so clones, roughly 85% of them singletons. The material sequenced was PBMCs or T cells enriched from blood (not recorded which). These receptors all stem from a woman in her 40s with acute COVID-19. CDR3s leave out the opening cysteine and the closing phenylalanine or tryptophan. Each record gives: J gene, V gene, CDR3 protein.

>TRBJ1-2|TRBV4-1
ASSTSTGDYGYT
>TRBJ2-4|TRBV11-2
ASSSLTELAKNIQY
>TRBJ2-5|TRBV5-1
ASSSTSGRETQY
>TRBJ1-1|TRBV6-2/TRBV6-3
ASSYVVGTEAF
>TRBJ1-5|TRBV6-6
ASSWDRNSPQH
>TRBJ2-7|TRBV28
ASSLSAGDRAYEQY
>TRBJ1-2|TRBV7-3
ASSYQGGDGYT
>TRBJ2-2|TRBV7-8
ASSVLSLAGELF
>TRBJ2-7|TRBV27
ASRGVTYEQY
>TRBJ2-3|TRBV27
ASSLAIAGGTDTQY
>TRBJ2-2|TRBV11-2
ASSSTTTGELF
>TRBJ2-7|TRBV3-1/TRBV3-2
ASSQDRGTGPYEQY
>TRBJ2-3|TRBV24-1
ATSDPGTSGTVDTQY
>TRBJ2-2|TRBV2
ASSETLYTGELF
>TRBJ1-1|TRBV7-6
ASSDEENTEAF
>TRBJ2-7|TRBV25-1
ASSPGLVHEQY
>TRBJ1-2|TRBV7-9
ASNQQGAGYGYT
>TRBJ2-7|TRBV7-9
ASRRGTGQWDEQY
>TRBJ2-1|TRBV6-5
ASSYSGGSVNEQF
>TRBJ1-5|TRBV19
ASSIVGQGANQPQH
>TRBJ1-3|TRBV3-1/TRBV3-2
ASSLGGRRYTGNTIY
>TRBJ1-2|TRBV28
ASSSPTGAIGGYT
>TRBJ1-1|TRBV19
ATTDRYTEAF
>TRBJ2-1|TRBV6-5
ASNSLAGIYNEQF
>TRBJ1-3|TRBV27
ASSLTGGASGNTIY